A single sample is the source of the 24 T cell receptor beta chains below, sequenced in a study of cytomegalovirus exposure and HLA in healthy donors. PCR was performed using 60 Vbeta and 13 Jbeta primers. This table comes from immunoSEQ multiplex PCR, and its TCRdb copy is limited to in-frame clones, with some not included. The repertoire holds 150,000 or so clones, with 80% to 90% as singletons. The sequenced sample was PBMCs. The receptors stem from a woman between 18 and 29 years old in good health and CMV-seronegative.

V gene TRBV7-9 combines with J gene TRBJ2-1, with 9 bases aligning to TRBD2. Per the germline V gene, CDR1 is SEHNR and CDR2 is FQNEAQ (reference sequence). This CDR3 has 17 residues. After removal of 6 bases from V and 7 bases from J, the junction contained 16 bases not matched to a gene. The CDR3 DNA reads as TGTGCCAGCAGTCAACGAGCGGGCGGGAGGGCCGTTAATGAGCAGTTCTTC. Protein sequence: CASSQRAGGRAVNEQFF.

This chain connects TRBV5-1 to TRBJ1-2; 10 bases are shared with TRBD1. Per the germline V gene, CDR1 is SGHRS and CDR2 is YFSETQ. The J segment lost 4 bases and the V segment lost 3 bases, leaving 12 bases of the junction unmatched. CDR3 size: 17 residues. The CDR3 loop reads CASSSTGGGDDAYGYTF. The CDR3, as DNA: TGCGCCAGCAGCTCGACAGGGGGCGGGGATGATGCCTATGGCTACACCTTC.

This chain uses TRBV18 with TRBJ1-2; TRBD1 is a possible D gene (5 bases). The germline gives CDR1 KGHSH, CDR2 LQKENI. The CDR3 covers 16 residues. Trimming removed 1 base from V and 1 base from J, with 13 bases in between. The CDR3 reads CASSPLSTGDNYGYTF. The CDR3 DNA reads TGTGCCAGCTCACCACTGAGCACGGGGGATAACTATGGCTACACCTTC.

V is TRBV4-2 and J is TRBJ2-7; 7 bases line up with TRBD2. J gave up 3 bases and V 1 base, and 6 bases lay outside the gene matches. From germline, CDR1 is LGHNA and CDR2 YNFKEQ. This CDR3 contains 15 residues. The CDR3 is CASSQARGGNYEQYF. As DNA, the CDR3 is TGTGCCAGCAGCCAAGCAAGGGGAGGGAACTACGAGCAGTACTTC.

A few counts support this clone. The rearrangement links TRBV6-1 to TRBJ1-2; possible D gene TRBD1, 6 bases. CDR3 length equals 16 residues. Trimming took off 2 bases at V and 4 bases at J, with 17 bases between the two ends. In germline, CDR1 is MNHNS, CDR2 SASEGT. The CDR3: CASSENWGHGGYGYTF. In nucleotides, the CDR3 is TGTGCCAGCAGTGAAAACTGGGGACACGGCGGCTATGGCTACACCTTC.

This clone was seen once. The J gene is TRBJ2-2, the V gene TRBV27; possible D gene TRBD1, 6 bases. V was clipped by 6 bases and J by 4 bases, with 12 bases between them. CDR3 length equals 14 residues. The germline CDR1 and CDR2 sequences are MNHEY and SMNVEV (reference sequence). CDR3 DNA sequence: TGTGCCAGCAGGAAACAGGGTTCCACCGGGGAGCTGTTTTTT. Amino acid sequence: CASRKQGSTGELFF.

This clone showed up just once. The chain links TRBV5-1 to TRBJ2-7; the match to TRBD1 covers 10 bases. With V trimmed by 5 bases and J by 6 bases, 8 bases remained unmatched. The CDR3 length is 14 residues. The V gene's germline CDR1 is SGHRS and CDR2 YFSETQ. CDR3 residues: CASSSGTGDGEQYF. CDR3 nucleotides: TGCGCCAGCAGTTCTGGGACAGGGGACGGCGAGCAGTACTTC.

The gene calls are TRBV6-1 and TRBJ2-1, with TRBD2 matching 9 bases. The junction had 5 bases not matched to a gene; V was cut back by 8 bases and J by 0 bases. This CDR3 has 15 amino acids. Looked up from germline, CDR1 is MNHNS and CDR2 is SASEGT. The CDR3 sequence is CASDKAGGSYNEQFF. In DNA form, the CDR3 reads TGTGCCAGCGATAAAGCGGGAGGCTCCTACAATGAGCAGTTCTTC.

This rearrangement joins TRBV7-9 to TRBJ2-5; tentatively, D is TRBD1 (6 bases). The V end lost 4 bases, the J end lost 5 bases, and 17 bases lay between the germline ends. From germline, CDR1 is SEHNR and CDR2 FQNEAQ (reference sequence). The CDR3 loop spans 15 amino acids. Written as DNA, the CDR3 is TGTGCCAGCAGCTACCGGAATCCTAGGGGGGAGACCCAGTACTTC. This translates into CASSYRNPRGETQYF.

Here the CDR3 DNA reads TGTGCCGTGGGGCATCAGCCCCAGCATTTT. Its protein product is CAVGHQPQHF. The chain couples TRBV28 to TRBJ1-5, with D perhaps matching TRBD1 (5 bases). Trimming stripped 11 bases from V and 5 bases from J, with 7 bases between. CDR1 is MDHEN and CDR2 is SYDVKM in the germline V gene. The CDR3 consists of 10 residues.

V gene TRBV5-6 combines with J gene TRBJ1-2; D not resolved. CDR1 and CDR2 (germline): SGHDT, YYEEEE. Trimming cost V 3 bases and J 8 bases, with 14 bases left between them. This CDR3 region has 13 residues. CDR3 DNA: TGTGCCAGCAGCTCGAGCCCTCGCGGAGGCTACACCTTC. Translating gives CASSSSPRGGYTF.

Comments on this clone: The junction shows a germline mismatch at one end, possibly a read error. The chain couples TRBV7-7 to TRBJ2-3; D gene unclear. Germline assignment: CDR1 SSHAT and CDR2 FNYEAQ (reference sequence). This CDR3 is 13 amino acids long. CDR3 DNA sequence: TGTGCTAGCAGCTTATCCTTCACAGATACGCAGTATTTT. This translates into CASSLSFTDTQYF.

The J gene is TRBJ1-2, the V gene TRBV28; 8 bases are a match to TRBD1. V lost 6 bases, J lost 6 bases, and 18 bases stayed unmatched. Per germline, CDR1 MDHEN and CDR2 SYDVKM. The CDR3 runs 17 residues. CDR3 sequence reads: CASSQYTMTGDDDGYTF. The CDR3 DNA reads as TGTGCCAGCAGCCAGTACACAATGACAGGGGATGACGATGGCTACACCTTC.

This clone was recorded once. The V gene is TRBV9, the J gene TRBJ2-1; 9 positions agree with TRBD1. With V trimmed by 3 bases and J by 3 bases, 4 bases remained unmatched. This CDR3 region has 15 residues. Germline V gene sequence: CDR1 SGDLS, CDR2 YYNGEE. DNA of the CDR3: TGTGCCAGCAGCGCCGACAGGGGGAACTACAATGAGCAGTTCTTC. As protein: CASSADRGNYNEQFF. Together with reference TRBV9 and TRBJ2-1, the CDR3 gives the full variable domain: DSGVTQTPKHLITATGQRVTLRCSPRSGDLSVYWYQQSLDQGLQFLIQYYNGEERAKGNILERFSAQQFPDLHSELNLSSLELGDSALYFCASSADRGNYNEQFFGPGTRLTVL.

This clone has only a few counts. The CDR3 spells CASSIPSLPGELFF. The CDR3 DNA reads TGTGCCAGTAGTATACCCTCCCTCCCGGGGGAGCTATTCTTC. This chain connects TRBV19 to TRBJ2-1, with TRBD2 as a possible D gene (6 bases). Trimming took 2 bases from V and 16 from J, leaving 21 bases between them. The CDR3 runs 14 residues. The germline V gene encodes CDR1 LNHDA and CDR2 SQIVND (reference sequence).

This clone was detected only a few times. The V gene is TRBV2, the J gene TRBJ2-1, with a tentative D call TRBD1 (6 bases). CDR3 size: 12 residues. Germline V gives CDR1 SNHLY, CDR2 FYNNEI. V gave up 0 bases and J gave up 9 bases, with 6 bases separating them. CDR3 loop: CASSEAGGEQFF. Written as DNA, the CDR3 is TGTGCCAGCAGTGAAGCAGGGGGTGAGCAGTTCTTC. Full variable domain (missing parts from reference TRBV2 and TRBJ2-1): EPEVTQTPSHQVTQMGQEVILRCVPISNHLYFYWYRQILGQKVEFLVSFYNNEISEKSEIFDDQFSVERPDGSNFTLKIRSTKLEDSAMYFCASSEAGGEQFFGPGTRLTVL.

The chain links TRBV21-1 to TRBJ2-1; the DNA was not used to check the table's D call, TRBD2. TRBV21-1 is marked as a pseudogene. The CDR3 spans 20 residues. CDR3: CASSKFEVAGAHSSYNEQFF. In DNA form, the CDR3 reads TGTGCCAGCAGCAAATTTGAAGTAGCGGGAGCCCATAGCTCCTACAATGAGCAGTTCTTC.

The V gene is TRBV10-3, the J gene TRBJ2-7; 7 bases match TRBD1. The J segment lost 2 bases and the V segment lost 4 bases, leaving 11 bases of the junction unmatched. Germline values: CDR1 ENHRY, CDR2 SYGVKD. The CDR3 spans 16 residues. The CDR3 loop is CAISVTGAVSAYEQYF. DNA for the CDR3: TGTGCCATCAGTGTCACAGGGGCAGTCTCGGCCTACGAGCAGTACTTC.

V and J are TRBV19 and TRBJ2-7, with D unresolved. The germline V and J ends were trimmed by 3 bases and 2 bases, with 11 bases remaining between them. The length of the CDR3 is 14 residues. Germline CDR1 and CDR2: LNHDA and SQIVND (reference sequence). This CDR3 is CASSIQVSTYEQYF. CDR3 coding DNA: TGTGCCAGTAGTATTCAGGTCAGCACCTACGAGCAGTACTTC.

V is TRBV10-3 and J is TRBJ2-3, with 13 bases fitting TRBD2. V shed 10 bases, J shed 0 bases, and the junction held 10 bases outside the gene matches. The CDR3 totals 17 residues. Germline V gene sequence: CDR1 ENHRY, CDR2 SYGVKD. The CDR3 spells CATGTSGVTSSTDTQYF. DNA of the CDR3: TGTGCCACGGGGACTAGCGGGGTTACTTCTAGCACAGATACGCAGTATTTT.

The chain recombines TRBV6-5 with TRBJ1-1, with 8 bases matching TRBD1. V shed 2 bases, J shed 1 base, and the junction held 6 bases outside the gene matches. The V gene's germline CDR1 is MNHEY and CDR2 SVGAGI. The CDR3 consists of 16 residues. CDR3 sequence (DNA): TGTGCCAGCAGTTACCGGCAGGGGGCGAGGAACACTGAAGCTTTCTTT. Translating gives CASSYRQGARNTEAFF.

The CDR3 region is CASSPRDRGLPQHF. In nucleotides, the CDR3 is TGTGCCAGCAGTCCCCGGGACAGGGGTCTGCCCCAGCATTTT. The chain recombines TRBV27 with TRBJ1-5; TRBD1 agrees at 10 bases. CDR1 and CDR2 (germline): MNHEY, SMNVEV (reference sequence). The CDR3 is 14 amino acids. The V and J ends lost 5 bases and 9 bases, in that order; junction bases with no gene match: 7.

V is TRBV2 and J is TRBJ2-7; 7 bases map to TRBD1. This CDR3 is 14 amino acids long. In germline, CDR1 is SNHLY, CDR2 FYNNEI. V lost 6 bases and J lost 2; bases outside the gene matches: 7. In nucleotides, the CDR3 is TGTGCCAGCAGGGATTACAGGGGTACCTACGAGCAGTACTTC. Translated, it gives CASRDYRGTYEQYF.

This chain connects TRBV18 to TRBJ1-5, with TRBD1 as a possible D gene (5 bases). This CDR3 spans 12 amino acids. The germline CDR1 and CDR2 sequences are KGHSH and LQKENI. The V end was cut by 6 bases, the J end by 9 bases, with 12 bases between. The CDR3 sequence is CASSAGGGPQHF. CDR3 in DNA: TGTGCCAGCTCGGCGGGGGGTGGGCCCCAGCATTTT.